These 20 T cell receptor beta chains were all obtained from the same sample, sequenced in a study of T cell clonality in common variable immunodeficiency. Data came from immunoSEQ multiplex PCR; TCRdb stores just in-frame clones and leaves some out. The sample holds about 7,300 clones, and no clone turns up only once. Notes on the study in general: Fewer deletions and N-nucleotide insertions were reportedly seen in common variable immunodeficiency TCR beta sequences.

These receptors lack a known antigen. The sample comprised peripheral blood mononuclear cells. The receptors were gathered from a human donor with common variable immunodeficiency.

This clone has at least ten counts. The CDR3 is cut off 3 residues early in the read; its end comes from the germline J gene. This chain uses TRBV5-1 with TRBJ2-7; D possibly corresponds to TRBD1 (6 bases). V was clipped by 4 bases and J by 2 bases, with 13 bases between them. Germline values: CDR1 SGHRS, CDR2 YFSETQ. CDR3 length equals 14 residues. The covered CDR3 bases are TGCGCCAGCAGCGAGGGTCCAGGGGCCTACGAG. Its protein product is CASSEGPGAYE. The CDR3 in its entirety is CASSEGPGAYEQYF.

This clone has a count of ten or more. The sequence runs out 3 residues before the end of the CDR3; the remainder is reconstructed from the germline J gene. The chain combines TRBV20-1 with TRBJ2-7; D uncertain. Germline CDR1 and CDR2: DFQATT and SNEGSKA (reference sequence). The CDR3 totals 16 residues. V was trimmed by 3 bases and J by 6 bases, leaving 24 bases between them. The CDR3 bases that were read are TGCAGTGCTAGTGTTTTTGGCGCGACTCCTACGGGCGAG. Its protein is CSASVFGATPTGE. From start to end, the CDR3 is CSASVFGATPTGEQYF.

By share, this clone counts as medium-sized. The CDR3 end is not reached by the read, which stops 3 residues before it; the germline J gene fills it in. V is TRBV6-4 and J is TRBJ1-6, with 7 positions matching TRBD1. V lost 6 bases, J lost 10 bases, and 12 bases stayed unmatched. This CDR3 comprises 15 residues. The V gene's germline CDR1 is MRHNA and CDR2 SNTAGT. The sequenced part of the CDR3 DNA is TGTGCCAGCAGGACCGGGACTGACAGGGACTCACCC. This codes for CASRTGTDRDSP. The full CDR3 reads CASRTGTDRDSPLHF.

This clone was recorded many times. The read gets to within 3 residues of the CDR3 end, and the germline J gene fills in the rest. The V call is TRBV7-9, the J call TRBJ2-5; 7 positions match TRBD1. Germline lookup yields CDR1 SEHNR and CDR2 FQNEAQ (reference sequence). The CDR3 totals 14 residues. V gave up 5 bases and J gave up 3 bases; unmatched junction bases: 6. Incomplete CDR3 DNA: TGTGCCAGCAGCGGACACAGGGGAAAAGAGACC. Translated: CASSGHRGKET. The whole CDR3 reads CASSGHRGKETQYF.

At least ten counts were recorded for this clone. Read sequence stops 3 residues before the CDR3 end, and the germline J gene provides the missing end. V and J are TRBV3-1 (or the pseudogene TRBV3-2) and TRBJ1-6; D perhaps matches TRBD1 (5 bases). Germline CDR1 and CDR2: LGHDT and YNNKEL (reference sequence). V was shortened by 6 bases and J by 10 bases, with 16 bases between the two germline ends. This CDR3 has 14 amino acids. CDR3 amino acids: CASRNQAGLSPLHF. The DNA read from the CDR3 is TGTGCCAGCAGGAACCAAGCAGGGCTCTCACCC.

Turning to this clone: The CDR3 goes on 3 residues after the read ends, and that part is filled in from the germline J gene. This rearrangement joins TRBV19 to TRBJ1-5; 11 nucleotides line up with TRBD1. J was trimmed by 6 bases and V by 3 bases; bases with no gene match: 4. Germline V gene sequence: CDR1 LNHDA, CDR2 SQIVND (reference sequence). The CDR3 totals 15 residues. This CDR3 reads CASSMGTGGGQPQHF. The sequenced CDR3 bases are TGTGCCAGTAGTATGGGGACAGGGGGGGGTCAGCCC. Full variable domain (missing parts from reference TRBV19 and TRBJ1-5): DGGITQSPKYLFRKEGQNVTLSCEQNLNHDAMYWYRQDPGQGLRLIYYSQIVNDFQKGDIAEGYSVSREKKESFPLTVTSAQKNPTAFYLCASSMGTGGGQPQHFGDGTRLSIL.

At least ten counts were recorded for this clone. Read coverage stops 3 residues before the CDR3 terminus; the germline J gene supplies the remainder. This chain links TRBV20-1 with TRBJ2-1, with 9 bases fitting TRBD2. The J segment lost 1 base and the V segment lost 3 bases, leaving 1 base of the junction unmatched. Germline V lookup: CDR1 DFQATT, CDR2 SNEGSKA (reference sequence). The CDR3 totals 14 residues. CDR3: CSARTSGSYNEQFF. The sequenced part of the CDR3 DNA is TGCAGTGCTAGGACTAGCGGTTCCTACAATGAG.

Points on this clone: The read halts 3 residues ahead of the CDR3 end, with the missing end drawn from the germline J gene. The genes are TRBV19 and TRBJ2-1; 8 bases align to TRBD1. This CDR3 comprises 13 residues. V dropped 4 bases and J dropped 7; count of bases not matched to a gene: 3. Germline V gene data show CDR1 as LNHDA and CDR2 as SQIVND (reference sequence). The sequenced part of the CDR3 DNA is TGTGCCAGTAGTACCAGGACAGGGAATGAG. As protein: CASSTRTGNE. The whole CDR3 protein reads CASSTRTGNEQFF.

For this clone: The CDR3 end lies 3 residues beyond the end of the read and is filled in from the germline J gene. The chain links TRBV5-6 to TRBJ1-2; 7 bases line up with TRBD1. Germline V gene lookup returns CDR1 SGHDT and CDR2 YYEEEE. The CDR3 has 14 amino acids. With 4 bases clipped from V and 7 bases from J, the junction kept 10 bases outside the gene matches. The CDR3 loop is CASSPRGQPSGYTF. CDR3 bases read: TGTGCCAGCAGCCCGAGGGGACAGCCCTCTGGC.

This clone is classed as medium-sized (0.01 to 0.1%). With the read ending 3 residues before the CDR3 end, the germline J gene is used to fill in that end. This chain uses TRBV30 with TRBJ1-6; 7 nucleotides line up with TRBD1. This CDR3 is built from 13 residues. Per the germline V gene, CDR1 is GTSNPN and CDR2 is SVGIG (reference sequence). The junction had 5 bases not matched to a gene; V was cut back by 4 bases and J by 8 bases. Incomplete CDR3 DNA: TGTGCCTGGAAGGGACAGTACGATTCACCC. Its protein product is CAWKGQYDSP. The entire CDR3 protein reads CAWKGQYDSPLHF.

In regard to this clone: Coverage ceases 3 residues before the CDR3 finishes, and the germline J gene fills in the end. The rearrangement joins TRBV5-1 to TRBJ2-7; 8 positions match TRBD1. The CDR3 is 15 amino acids. Per germline, CDR1 SGHRS and CDR2 YFSETQ. J was trimmed by 0 bases and V by 4 bases; bases with no gene match: 6. The sequenced CDR3 bases are TGCGCCAGCAGCGTCAGGGGGCCTAGCTCCTACGAG. Its translation: CASSVRGPSSYE. The complete CDR3 sequence is CASSVRGPSSYEQYF. Drawing the rest from reference TRBV5-1 and TRBJ2-7, the complete variable domain is KAGVTQTPRYLIKTRGQQVTLSCSPISGHRSVSWYQQTPGQGLQFLFEYFSETQRNKGNFPGRFSGRQFSNSRSEMNVSTLELGDSALYLCASSVRGPSSYEQYFGPGTRLTVT.

Ten or more counts support this clone. The read falls 3 residues short of the CDR3 end, and the missing part is taken from the germline J gene. This sequence joins TRBV7-2 and TRBJ2-1; TRBD2 agrees at 11 bases. This CDR3 is 15 amino acids long. Trimming at V came to 1 base and at J to 7 bases, leaving 3 bases not matched to a gene. From germline, CDR1 is SGHTA and CDR2 FQGNSA. CDR3 DNA, as far as it was read: TGTGCCAGCAGCTTAGTAGCGGGAGGGTCTAATGAG. Translating it yields CASSLVAGGSNE. The full CDR3 reads CASSLVAGGSNEQFF.

In its sample, this clone was seen many times. The sequence runs out 3 residues before the end of the CDR3; the remainder is reconstructed from the germline J gene. The V gene is TRBV18, the J gene TRBJ1-1, with 7 bases identical to TRBD1. There are 15 residues in the CDR3. The germline gives CDR1 KGHSH, CDR2 LQKENI. The J segment lost 4 bases and the V segment lost 0 bases, leaving 5 bases of the junction unmatched. The chain's CDR3 is CASSPPGQLPTEAFF. The part of the CDR3 DNA that was read is TGTGCCAGCTCACCACCGGGACAGCTTCCCACTGAA.

This clone is labeled medium-sized. The read comes to an end 3 residues before the CDR3 does, leaving the germline J gene to fill in the end. The chain employs TRBV13 and TRBJ2-5; D uncertain. V lost 8 bases and J lost 2, with 9 bases in between. Germline assignment: CDR1 PRHDT and CDR2 FYEKMQ (reference sequence). The CDR3 is made up of 12 amino acids. The CDR3 region is CASSDLQETQYF. The covered CDR3 bases are TGTGCCAGCTCTGACTTACAAGAGACC.

This clone was seen many times. Read coverage stops 3 residues before the CDR3 terminus; the germline J gene supplies the remainder. The chain recombines TRBV10-3 with TRBJ2-1; 9 bases fit TRBD2. CDR3 size: 16 residues. CDR1 and CDR2 (germline): ENHRY, SYGVKD. The V gene end was trimmed by 7 bases and the J gene end by 3 bases; junction bases not matched to a gene: 10. The CDR3 reads CAIMPGVAGVYNEQFF. Partial CDR3 DNA: TGTGCCATCATGCCCGGGGTAGCGGGAGTCTACAATGAG.

At least ten counts were recorded for this clone. CDR3 DNA (partial): TGCGCCAGCAGCTTGGAAAGCGGGAGCGCCAATGAG. This encodes CASSLESGSANE. The CDR3 in full is CASSLESGSANEQFF. The chain couples TRBV5-1 to TRBJ2-1; 8 positions match TRBD2. The CDR3 end lies 3 residues beyond the end of the read and is filled in from the germline J gene. Germline-derived CDR1 and CDR2 are SGHRS and YFSETQ. The CDR3 has 15 amino acids. J gave up 6 bases and V 0 bases, and 5 bases lay outside the gene matches. The entire variable domain, with the rest obtained from reference TRBV5-1 and TRBJ2-1, is as follows: KAGVTQTPRYLIKTRGQQVTLSCSPISGHRSVSWYQQTPGQGLQFLFEYFSETQRNKGNFPGRFSGRQFSNSRSEMNVSTLELGDSALYLCASSLESGSANEQFFGPGTRLTVL.

This clone was seen ten or more times. The sequenced fragment ends 3 residues before the CDR3 boundary, so the rest is inferred from the germline J gene. Other DNA variants within this sample encode the same CDR3. The chain joins TRBV19 to TRBJ2-6; 7 nucleotides match TRBD1. This CDR3 is 15 amino acids long. After removal of 4 bases from V and 0 bases from J, the junction contained 0 bases not matched to a gene. Germline V gene data show CDR1 as LNHDA and CDR2 as SQIVND (reference sequence). CDR3 loop: CASSTGGSGANVLTF. The DNA read from the CDR3 is TGTGCCAGTAGTACAGGGGGCTCTGGGGCCAACGTC.

This clone is labeled as medium-sized. The CDR3 end falls 3 residues outside the read, so it is completed with the germline J gene. The V and J genes are TRBV5-1 and TRBJ2-5; the match to TRBD1 covers 8 bases. Germline V gene lookup returns CDR1 SGHRS and CDR2 YFSETQ. The CDR3 runs to 14 residues. Trimming at V came to 3 bases and at J to 1 base, leaving 2 bases not matched to a gene. CDR3 DNA, as far as it was read: TGCGCCAGCAGCTCAGGACAGGGCCAAGAGACC. Translating gives CASSSGQGQET. The entire CDR3 reads CASSSGQGQETQYF.

Ten or more counts support this clone. The CDR3 end lies 3 residues beyond the end of the read and is filled in from the germline J gene. V usage is TRBV20-1 and J usage is TRBJ2-5; D gene unclear. V lost 3 bases and J 5 bases, leaving 10 bases between the germline ends. This CDR3 spans 12 amino acids. CDR1 and CDR2 (germline): DFQATT, SNEGSKA (reference sequence). CDR3 residues: CSASSVPETQYF. The part of the CDR3 DNA that was read is TGCAGTGCTAGTTCAGTTCCCGAGACC.

This clone was counted between two and nine times. The CDR3 is cut off 3 residues early in the read; its end comes from the germline J gene. The V and J genes are TRBV18 and TRBJ2-3, with D tentatively TRBD2 (5 bases). There are 13 residues in the CDR3. With 6 bases removed from V and 6 bases from J, the gap between germline ends came to 13 bases. In germline, CDR1 is KGHSH, CDR2 LQKENI. The CDR3 bases that were read are TGTGCCAGCTCCGATAGCGTCGGGGATACG. Encoded protein: CASSDSVGDT. The entire CDR3 reads CASSDSVGDTQYF.